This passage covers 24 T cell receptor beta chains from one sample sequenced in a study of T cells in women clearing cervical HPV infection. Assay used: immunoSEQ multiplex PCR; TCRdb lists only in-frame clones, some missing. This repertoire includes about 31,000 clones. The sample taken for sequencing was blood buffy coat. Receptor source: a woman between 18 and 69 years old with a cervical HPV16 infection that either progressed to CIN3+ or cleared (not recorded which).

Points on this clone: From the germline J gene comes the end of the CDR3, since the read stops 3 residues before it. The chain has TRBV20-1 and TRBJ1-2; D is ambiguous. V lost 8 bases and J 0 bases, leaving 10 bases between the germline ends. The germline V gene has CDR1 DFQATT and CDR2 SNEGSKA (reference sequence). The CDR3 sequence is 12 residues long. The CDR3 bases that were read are TGCAGTCACAGCCAACCTAACTATGGC. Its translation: CSHSQPNYG. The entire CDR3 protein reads CSHSQPNYGYTF.

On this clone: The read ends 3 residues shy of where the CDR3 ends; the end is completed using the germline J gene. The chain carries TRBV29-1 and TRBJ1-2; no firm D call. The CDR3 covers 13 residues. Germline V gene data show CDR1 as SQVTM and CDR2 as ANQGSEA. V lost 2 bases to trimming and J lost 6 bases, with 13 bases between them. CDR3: CSVESRYANGYTF. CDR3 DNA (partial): TGCAGCGTTGAATCTAGATATGCGAATGGC. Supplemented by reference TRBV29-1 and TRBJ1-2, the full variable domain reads SAVISQKPSRDICQRGTSLTIQCQVDSQVTMMFWYRQQPGQSLTLIATANQGSEATYESGFVIDKFPISRPNLTFSTLTVSNMSPEDSSIYLCSVESRYANGYTFGSGTRLTVV.

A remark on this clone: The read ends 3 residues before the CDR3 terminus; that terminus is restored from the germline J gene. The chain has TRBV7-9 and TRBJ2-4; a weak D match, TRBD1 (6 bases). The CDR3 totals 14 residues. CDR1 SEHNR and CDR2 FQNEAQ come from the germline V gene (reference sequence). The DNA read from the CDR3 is TGTGCCAGCAGCCGACAGGTCCACCAAGAGACT. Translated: CASSRQVHQET. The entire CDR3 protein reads CASSRQVHQETQYF.

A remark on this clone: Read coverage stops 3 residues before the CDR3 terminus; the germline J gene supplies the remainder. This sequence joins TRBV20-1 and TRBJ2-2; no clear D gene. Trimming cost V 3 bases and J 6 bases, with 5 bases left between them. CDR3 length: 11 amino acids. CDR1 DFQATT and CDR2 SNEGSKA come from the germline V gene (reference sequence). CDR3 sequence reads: CSASNAGELFF. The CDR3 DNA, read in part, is TGCAGTGCTAGTAATGCCGGGGAG.

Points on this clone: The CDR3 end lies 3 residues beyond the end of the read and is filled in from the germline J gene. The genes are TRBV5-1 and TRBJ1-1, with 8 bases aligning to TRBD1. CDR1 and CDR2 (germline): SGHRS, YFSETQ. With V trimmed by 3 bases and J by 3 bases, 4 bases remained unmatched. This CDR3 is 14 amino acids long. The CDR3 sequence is CASSSTGGDTEAFF. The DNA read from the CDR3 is TGCGCCAGCAGCTCAACAGGGGGGGACACTGAA.

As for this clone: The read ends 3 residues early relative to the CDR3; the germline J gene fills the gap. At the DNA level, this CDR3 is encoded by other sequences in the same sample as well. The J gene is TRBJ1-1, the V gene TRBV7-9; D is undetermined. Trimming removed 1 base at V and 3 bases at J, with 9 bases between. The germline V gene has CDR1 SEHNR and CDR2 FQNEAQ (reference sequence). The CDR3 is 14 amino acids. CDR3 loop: CASSLGQGHTEAFF. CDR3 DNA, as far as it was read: TGTGCCAGCAGCTTAGGACAAGGCCACACTGAA.

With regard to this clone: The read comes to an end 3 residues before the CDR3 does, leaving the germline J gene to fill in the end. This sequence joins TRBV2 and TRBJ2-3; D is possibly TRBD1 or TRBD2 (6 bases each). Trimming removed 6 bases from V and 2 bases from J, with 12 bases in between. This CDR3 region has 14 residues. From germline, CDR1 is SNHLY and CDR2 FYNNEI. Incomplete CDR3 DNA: TGTGCCAGCAGCGGAGGGACATACACAGATACG. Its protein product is CASSGGTYTDT. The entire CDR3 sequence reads CASSGGTYTDTQYF.

The CDR3 is CSAREGRGLYEQYF. The covered CDR3 bases are TGCAGTGCTAGAGAGGGCAGGGGGCTCTACGAG. The chain joins TRBV20-1 to TRBJ2-7, with 8 bases that match TRBD1. The read terminates 3 residues before the CDR3 end, so the remaining end is supplied by the germline J gene. The V segment lost 0 bases and the J segment 3 bases; nucleotides outside the gene matches: 4. The CDR3 spans 14 residues. Looked up from germline, CDR1 is DFQATT and CDR2 is SNEGSKA (reference sequence).

Incomplete CDR3 DNA: TGTGCCAGTAGTAGCGGTTATAATTCACCC. Translated: CASSSGYNSP. The whole CDR3 sequence is CASSSGYNSPLHF. The J gene is TRBJ1-6, the V gene TRBV19; D remains ambiguous. The read ends 3 residues early relative to the CDR3; the germline J gene fills the gap. The CDR3 has 13 amino acids. V was cut by 4 bases and J by 4 bases, with 5 bases left in between. Germline V gene sequence: CDR1 LNHDA, CDR2 SQIVND (reference sequence).

The CDR3 sequence: CSAAGDQETQYF. The sequenced part of the CDR3 DNA is TGCAGTGCCGCAGGGGATCAAGAGACC. The J gene is TRBJ2-5, the V gene TRBV20-1; D perhaps matches TRBD1 (6 bases). The CDR3 end falls 3 residues outside the read, so it is completed with the germline J gene. Trimming removed 6 bases at V and 2 bases at J, with 10 bases between. Looked up from germline, CDR1 is DFQATT and CDR2 is SNEGSKA (reference sequence). The CDR3 is 12 residues long.

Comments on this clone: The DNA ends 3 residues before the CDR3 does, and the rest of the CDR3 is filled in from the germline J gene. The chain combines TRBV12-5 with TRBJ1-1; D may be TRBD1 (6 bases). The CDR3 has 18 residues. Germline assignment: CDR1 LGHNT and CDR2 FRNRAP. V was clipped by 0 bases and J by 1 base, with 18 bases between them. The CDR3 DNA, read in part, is TGTGCTAGTGGTTTGGTAAGGGTCGCAGGCAGGGGGAACACTGAA. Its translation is CASGLVRVAGRGNTE. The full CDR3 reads CASGLVRVAGRGNTEAFF.

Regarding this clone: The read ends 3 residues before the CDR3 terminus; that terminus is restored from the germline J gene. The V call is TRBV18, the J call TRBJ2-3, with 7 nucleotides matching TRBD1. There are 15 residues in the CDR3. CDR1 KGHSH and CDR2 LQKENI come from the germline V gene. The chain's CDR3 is CASSPSTGENQPQYF. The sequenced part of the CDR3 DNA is TGTGCCAGCTCACCAAGTACAGGGGAAAATCAGCCG.

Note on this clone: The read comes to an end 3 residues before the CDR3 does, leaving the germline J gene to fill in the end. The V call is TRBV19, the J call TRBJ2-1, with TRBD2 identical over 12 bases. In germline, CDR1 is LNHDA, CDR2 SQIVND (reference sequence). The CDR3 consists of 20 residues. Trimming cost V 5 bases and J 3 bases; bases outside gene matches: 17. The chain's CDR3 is CASSDPGGTTSGRGYNEQFF. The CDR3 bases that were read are TGTGCCAGTAGTGACCCAGGGGGCACGACTAGCGGGAGAGGCTACAATGAG.

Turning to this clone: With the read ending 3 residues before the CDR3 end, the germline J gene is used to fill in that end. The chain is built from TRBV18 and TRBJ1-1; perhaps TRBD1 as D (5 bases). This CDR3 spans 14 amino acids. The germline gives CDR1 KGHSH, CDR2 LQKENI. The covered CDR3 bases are TGTGCCAGCTCACCCGGGACTAGCCAGCGCGAG. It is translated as CASSPGTSQRE. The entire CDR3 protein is CASSPGTSQREAFF.

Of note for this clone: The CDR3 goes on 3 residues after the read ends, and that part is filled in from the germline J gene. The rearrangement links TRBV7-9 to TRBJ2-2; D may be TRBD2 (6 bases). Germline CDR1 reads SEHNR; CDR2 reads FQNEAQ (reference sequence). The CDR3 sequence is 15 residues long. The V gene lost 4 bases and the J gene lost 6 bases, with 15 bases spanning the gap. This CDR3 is CASSSSRDFSGELFF. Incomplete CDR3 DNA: TGTGCCAGCAGCTCCTCCAGGGACTTCTCCGGGGAG.

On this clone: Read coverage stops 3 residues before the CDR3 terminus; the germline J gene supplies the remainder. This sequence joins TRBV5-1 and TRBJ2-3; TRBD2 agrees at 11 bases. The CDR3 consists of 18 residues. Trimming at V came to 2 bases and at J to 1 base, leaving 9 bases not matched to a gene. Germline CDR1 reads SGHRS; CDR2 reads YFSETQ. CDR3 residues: CASSFEPLAGARTDTQYF. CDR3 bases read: TGCGCCAGCAGCTTTGAGCCACTAGCGGGAGCGCGCACAGATACG.

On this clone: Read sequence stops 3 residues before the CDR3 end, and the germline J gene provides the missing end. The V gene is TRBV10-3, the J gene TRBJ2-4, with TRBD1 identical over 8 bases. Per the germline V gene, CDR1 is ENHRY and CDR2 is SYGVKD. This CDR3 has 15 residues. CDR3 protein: CAISTDRVSNQPQYF. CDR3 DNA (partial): TGTGCCATCAGTACGGACAGGGTTAGCAATCAGCCT.

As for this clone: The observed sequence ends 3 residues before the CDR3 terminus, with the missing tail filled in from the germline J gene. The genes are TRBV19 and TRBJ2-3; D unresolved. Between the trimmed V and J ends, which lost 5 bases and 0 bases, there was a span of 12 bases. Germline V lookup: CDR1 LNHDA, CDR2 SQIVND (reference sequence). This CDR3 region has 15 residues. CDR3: CASSRVDSSTDTQYF. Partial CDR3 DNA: TGTGCCAGTAGTCGGGTGGATTCTAGCACAGATACG.

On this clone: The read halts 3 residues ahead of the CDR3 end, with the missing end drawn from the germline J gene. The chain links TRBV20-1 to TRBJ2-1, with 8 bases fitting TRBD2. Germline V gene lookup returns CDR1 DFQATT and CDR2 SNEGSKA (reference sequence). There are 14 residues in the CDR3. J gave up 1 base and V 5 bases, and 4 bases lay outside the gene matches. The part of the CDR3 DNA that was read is TGCAGTGCTCTAAGCGGGGGTTCCTACAATGAG. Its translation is CSALSGGSYNE. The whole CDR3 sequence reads CSALSGGSYNEQFF.

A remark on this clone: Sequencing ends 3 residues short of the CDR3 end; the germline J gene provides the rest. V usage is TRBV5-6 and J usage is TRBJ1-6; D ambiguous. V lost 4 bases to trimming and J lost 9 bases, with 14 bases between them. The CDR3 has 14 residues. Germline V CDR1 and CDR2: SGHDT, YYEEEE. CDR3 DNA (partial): TGTGCCAGCAGCCTCAGACACAGAGGTTCACCC. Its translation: CASSLRHRGSP. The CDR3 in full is CASSLRHRGSPLHF.

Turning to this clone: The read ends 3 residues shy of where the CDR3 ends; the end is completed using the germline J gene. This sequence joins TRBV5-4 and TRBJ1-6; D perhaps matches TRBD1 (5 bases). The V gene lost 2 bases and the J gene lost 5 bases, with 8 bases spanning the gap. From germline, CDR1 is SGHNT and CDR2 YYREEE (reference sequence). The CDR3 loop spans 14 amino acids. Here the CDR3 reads CASSFRQHNSPLHF. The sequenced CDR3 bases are TGTGCCAGCAGCTTTCGACAGCATAATTCACCC.

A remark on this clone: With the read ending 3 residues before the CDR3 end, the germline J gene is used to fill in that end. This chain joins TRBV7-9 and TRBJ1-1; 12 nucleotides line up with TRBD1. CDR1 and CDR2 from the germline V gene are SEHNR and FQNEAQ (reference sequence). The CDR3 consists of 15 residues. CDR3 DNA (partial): TGTGCCAGCAGCTCAACCGGGACAGGGGGCAGGGAA. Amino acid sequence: CASSSTGTGGRE. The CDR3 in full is CASSSTGTGGREAFF.

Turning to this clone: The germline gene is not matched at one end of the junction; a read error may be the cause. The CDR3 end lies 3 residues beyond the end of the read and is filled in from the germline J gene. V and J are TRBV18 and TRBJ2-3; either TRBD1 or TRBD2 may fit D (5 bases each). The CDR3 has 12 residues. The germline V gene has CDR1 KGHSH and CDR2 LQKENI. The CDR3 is CAISPRGETQYF. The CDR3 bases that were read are TGTGCCATCTCACCAAGGGGAGAGACG.

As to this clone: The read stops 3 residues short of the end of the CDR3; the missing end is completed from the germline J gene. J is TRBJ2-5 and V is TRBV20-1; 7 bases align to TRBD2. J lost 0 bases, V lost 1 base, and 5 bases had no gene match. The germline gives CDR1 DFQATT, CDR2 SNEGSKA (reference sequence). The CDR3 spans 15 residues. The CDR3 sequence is CSARVRTSYQETQYF. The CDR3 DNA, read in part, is TGCAGTGCTAGAGTGAGGACTAGTTACCAAGAGACC.